This T cell receptor beta chain was sequenced during a study of chemoradiotherapy in HPV16-positive cancers. The CDR3 is made up of 13 amino acids. Sequencing was performed with immunoSEQ multiplex PCR; in TCRdb, only in-frame clones are kept and a portion is missing. This table holds approximately 1,100 clones, roughly 83% found once. Material: tumor tissue, obtained from a patient who underwent chemoradiotherapy. The rearrangement joins TRBV21-1 to TRBJ2-4. TRBV21-1 is marked as a pseudogene. The receptor's source is a human donor with HPV-associated anogenital cancer. The CDR3 sequence is CASSKDAKNIQYF. As DNA, the CDR3 is TGTGCCAGCAGCAAAGATGCCAAAAACATTCAGTACTTC.